Detailed here is one T cell receptor beta chain. Its antigen remains unidentified. Within one base of it there is no much larger clone, and no base qualities were kept. The sample carries other DNA sequences with the same CDR3. This entry belongs to a study of Ad26.COV2.S vaccination and SARS-CoV-2 variants (dated by TCRdb to the early 2020s). For the wider study: Donors in the vaccine arm were drawn from COV1001, a phase I-IIa trial of Ad26.COV2.S in healthy adults that was multicentre, randomized, double-blind and placebo-controlled. Ad26.COV2.S was administered intramuscularly at a dose of 5x10^10 or 1x10^11 viral particles, either as one shot or as two shots given 56 days apart. Sequencing of the TCRbeta repertoire served to evaluate the specificity and breadth of SARS-CoV-2-reactive T cell receptors following Ad26.COV2.S vaccination. The TCR-sequenced set comprised approximately 32 samples: roughly 19 Ad26.COV2.S vaccine recipients, 5 placebo recipients and 8 SARS-CoV-2 convalescent individuals. Trial participants were randomized into five groups of five: low-dose or high-dose Ad26.COV2.S given once or twice, or placebo on both occasions. Investigators remained blinded to trial group allocation during experiments and outcome assessment.

TCRbeta CDR3 regions were sequenced with the immunoSEQ Assay. After extraction, genomic DNA underwent amplification by bias-controlled multiplex PCR, followed by high-throughput sequencing. The original pipeline was this. Collapsing and filtering of sequences were performed to quantify the absolute abundance of each unique TCRbeta CDR3 region. T cell fraction was estimated by normalizing TCRbeta template counts to usable DNA, with usable DNA measured through amplification of reference genes found in all nucleated cells. Repertoire TCRs were annotated as SARS-CoV-2-specific by exact matching of V gene, CDR3 amino acid sequence and J gene to a known reactive TCR set. The reference SARS-CoV-2 TCR set was derived from MIRA and filtered for enrichment in COVID-19-positive ImmuneCODE repertoires, a step that removed public or cross-reactive TCRs. Based on the MIRA antigens, annotated TCRs were further analysed at the level of specific ORF or position within ORF. Breadth was defined as the number of annotated unique rearrangements divided by the total number of unique productive rearrangements, and depth was defined as the summed frequency of the annotated unique rearrangements. Two-sided Wilcoxon rank-sum tests were used to compare TCR breadth between groups. TCRdb holds this immuneACCESS table with in-frame rearrangements only. Some clones are missing; in checked studies, unresolved V genes explain under half, and the rest has no known cause. That table is the source of V, J and clone size, and D and trimming were worked out from the DNA. Present in this sample are over 400,000 clones, about 91% of which were seen just once. The ten largest clones represent around 2.6% of the sample.

What the work shows at the level of the full study, not this receptor alone: The study lacked the statistical power to compare responses across vaccine doses or regimens. The authors noted that the TCR breadth and depth analyses may have underestimated total T cell responses. Spike-specific TCR breadth was higher in Ad26.COV2.S recipients than in placebo recipients (P = 0.0014). Vaccine and placebo recipients had similar non-spike TCR breadth, a finding consistent with the vaccine containing only spike. Substantial breadth of spike-specific CD8+ and CD4+ T cell responses was reported after vaccination.

Taken with the paper, the label for treatment or condition translates to: 19 received Ad26.COV2.S at low or high dose, single or two shots; several received placebo; per-sample allocation not given. For vaccine and placebo recipients, the sequenced repertoires came from samples collected on day 63 after the first injection. Cohort 1b enrolled fewer than 30 adults aged 18-55 years at a single site in Boston, USA, between 29 July and 7 August 2020. Ad26.COV2.S was a replication-incompetent adenovirus type 26 vector expressing a prefusion-stabilized SARS-CoV-2 spike protein from the original Wuhan strain. The clonotype originates from a person aged 18-60 years who received the Ad26.COV2.S COVID-19 vaccine or a placebo. The starting material was peripheral blood, obtained in a trial of Ad26.COV2.S vaccine versus placebo.

CDR3 region: CASSLIRNTGELFF. The sequenced DNA: TGTGCCAGCAGCTTAATCAGGAACACCGGGGAGCTGTTTTTT. The rearrangement joined TRBV7-8 to TRBJ2-2, with the D gene not clear enough to name. Reading from cysteine to phenylalanine, the CDR3 counts 14 amino acids. CDR3 DNA is the only sequence kept; it has 42 bases, read in frame from the first base. CDR1 and CDR2, looked up from the germline V gene, are SGHVS and FQNEAQ. V is pared back by 2 bases and J by 1 base, with 5 bases lying between the germline termini.